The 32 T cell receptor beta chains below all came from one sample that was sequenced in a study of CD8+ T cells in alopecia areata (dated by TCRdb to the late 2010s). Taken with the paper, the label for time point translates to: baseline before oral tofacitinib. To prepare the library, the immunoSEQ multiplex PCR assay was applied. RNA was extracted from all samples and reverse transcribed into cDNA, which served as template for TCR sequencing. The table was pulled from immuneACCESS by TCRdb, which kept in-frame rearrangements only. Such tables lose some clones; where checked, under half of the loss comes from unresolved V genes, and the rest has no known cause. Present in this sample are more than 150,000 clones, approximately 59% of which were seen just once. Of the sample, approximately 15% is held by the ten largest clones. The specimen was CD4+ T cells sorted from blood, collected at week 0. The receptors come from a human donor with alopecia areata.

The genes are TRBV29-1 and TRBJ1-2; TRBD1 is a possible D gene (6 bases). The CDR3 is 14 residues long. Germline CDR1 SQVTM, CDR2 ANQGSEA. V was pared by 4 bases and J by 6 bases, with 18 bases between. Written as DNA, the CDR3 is TGCAGCGTTGGACGAAACAGGGACGGGGATGGCTACACCTTC. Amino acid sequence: CSVGRNRDGDGYTF. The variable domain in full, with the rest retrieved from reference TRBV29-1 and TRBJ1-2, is SAVISQKPSRDICQRGTSLTIQCQVDSQVTMMFWYRQQPGQSLTLIATANQGSEATYESGFVIDKFPISRPNLTFSTLTVSNMSPEDSSIYLCSVGRNRDGDGYTFGSGTRLTVV.

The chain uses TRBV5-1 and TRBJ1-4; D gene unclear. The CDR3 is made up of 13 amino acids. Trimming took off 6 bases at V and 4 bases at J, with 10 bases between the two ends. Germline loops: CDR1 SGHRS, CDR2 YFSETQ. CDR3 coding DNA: TGCGCCAGCAAAATCCATGGTAATGAAAAACTGTTTTTT. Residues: CASKIHGNEKLFF.

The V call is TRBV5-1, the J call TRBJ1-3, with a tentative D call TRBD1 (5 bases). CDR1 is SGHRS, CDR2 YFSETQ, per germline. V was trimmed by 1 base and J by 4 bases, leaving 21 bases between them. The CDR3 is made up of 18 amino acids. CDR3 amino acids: CASSLSHPAGTKGNTIYF. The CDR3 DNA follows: TGCGCCAGCAGCTTGTCCCATCCGGCGGGGACGAAAGGAAACACCATATATTTT.

CDR3 loop: CASSLGSDPQHF. The DNA for the CDR3 is TGTGCCAGCAGCTTAGGATCGGATCCCCAGCATTTT. J is TRBJ1-5 and V is TRBV7-9; no definite D call. V lost 1 base and J lost 10, with 8 bases in between. The CDR3 runs 12 residues. Germline-derived CDR1 and CDR2 are SEHNR and FQNEAQ (reference sequence). Full variable domain (missing parts from reference TRBV7-9 and TRBJ1-5): DTGVSQNPRHKITKRGQNVTFRCDPISEHNRLYWYRQTLGQGPEFLTYFQNEAQLEKSRLLSDRFSAERPKGSFSTLEIQRTEQGDSAMYLCASSLGSDPQHFGDGTRLSIL.

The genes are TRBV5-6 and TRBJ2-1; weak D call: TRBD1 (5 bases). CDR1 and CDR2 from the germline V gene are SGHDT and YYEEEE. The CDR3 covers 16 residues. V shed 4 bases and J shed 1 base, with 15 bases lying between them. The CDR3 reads CASSTLDIPSYNEQFF. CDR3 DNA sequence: TGTGCCAGCAGCACCCTGGACATTCCTTCCTACAATGAGCAGTTCTTC.

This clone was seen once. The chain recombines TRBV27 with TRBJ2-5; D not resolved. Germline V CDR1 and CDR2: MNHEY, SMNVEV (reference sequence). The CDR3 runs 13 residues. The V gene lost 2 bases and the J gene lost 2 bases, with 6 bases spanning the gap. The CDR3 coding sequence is TGTGCCAGCAGTTTAACCAGACAAGAGACCCAGTACTTC. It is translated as CASSLTRQETQYF.

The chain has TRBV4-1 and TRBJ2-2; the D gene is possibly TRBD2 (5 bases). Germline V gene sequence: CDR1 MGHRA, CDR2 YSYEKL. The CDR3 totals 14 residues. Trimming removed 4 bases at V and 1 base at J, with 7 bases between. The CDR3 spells CASSRRENTGELFF. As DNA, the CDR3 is TGCGCCAGCAGCCGCCGGGAGAACACCGGGGAGCTGTTTTTT.

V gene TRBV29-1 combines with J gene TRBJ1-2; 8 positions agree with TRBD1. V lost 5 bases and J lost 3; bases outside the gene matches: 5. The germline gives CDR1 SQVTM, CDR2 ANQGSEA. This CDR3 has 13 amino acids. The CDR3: CSVHRGRDYGYTF. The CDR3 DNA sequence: TGCAGCGTTCACAGGGGGAGAGACTATGGCTACACCTTC.

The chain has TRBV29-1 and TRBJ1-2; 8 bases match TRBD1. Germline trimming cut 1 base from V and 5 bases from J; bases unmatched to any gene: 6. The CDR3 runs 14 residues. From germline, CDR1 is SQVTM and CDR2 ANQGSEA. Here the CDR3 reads CSVEGGQGLYGYTF. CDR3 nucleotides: TGCAGCGTTGAAGGAGGACAGGGACTATATGGCTACACCTTC.

CDR3 DNA: TGCGCCAGCAGCCAAGTTGAAGGGACAGGGGGTTTATTGTTAGGCAATCAGCCCCAGCATTTT. Its translation: CASSQVEGTGGLLLGNQPQHF. This chain links TRBV4-1 with TRBJ1-5, with 11 bases matching TRBD1. Germline V lookup: CDR1 MGHRA, CDR2 YSYEKL. V gave up 1 base and J gave up 2 bases; unmatched junction bases: 16. This CDR3 is built from 21 residues.

The CDR3 protein is CASSRSRPSSNSPLHF. DNA of the CDR3: TGTGCCAGCAGTAGATCGCGACCCTCCTCCAATTCACCCCTCCACTTT. V is TRBV7-2 and J is TRBJ1-6; no clear D. There are 16 residues in the CDR3. The V gene's germline CDR1 is SGHTA and CDR2 FQGNSA. V shed 6 bases and J shed 7 bases, with 19 bases lying between them.

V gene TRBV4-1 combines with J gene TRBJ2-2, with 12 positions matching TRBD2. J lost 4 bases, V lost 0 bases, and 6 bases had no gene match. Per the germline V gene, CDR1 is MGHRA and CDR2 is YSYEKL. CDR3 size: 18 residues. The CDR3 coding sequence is TGCGCCAGCAGCCAAGATCAGACTAGCGGGGGCTTCACCGGGGAGCTGTTTTTT. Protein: CASSQDQTSGGFTGELFF.

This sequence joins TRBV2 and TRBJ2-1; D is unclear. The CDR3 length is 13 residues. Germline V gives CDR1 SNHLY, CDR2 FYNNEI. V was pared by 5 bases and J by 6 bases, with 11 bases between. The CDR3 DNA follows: TGTGCCAGCAGTCCGGTGGGTGGCAATGAGCAGTTCTTC. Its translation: CASSPVGGNEQFF.

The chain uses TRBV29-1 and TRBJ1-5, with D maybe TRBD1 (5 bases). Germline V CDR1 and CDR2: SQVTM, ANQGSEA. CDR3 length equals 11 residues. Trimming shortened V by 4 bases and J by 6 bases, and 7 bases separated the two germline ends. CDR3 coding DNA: TGCAGCGTTGCGGGGCCTCAGCCCCAGCATTTT. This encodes CSVAGPQPQHF.

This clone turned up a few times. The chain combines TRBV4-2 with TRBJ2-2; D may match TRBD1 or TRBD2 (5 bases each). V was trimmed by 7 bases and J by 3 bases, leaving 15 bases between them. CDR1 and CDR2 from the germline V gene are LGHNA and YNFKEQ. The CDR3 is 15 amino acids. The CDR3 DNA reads TGTGCCAGCAATCCGGGACCTCGGGACACCGGGGAGCTGTTTTTT. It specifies CASNPGPRDTGELFF.

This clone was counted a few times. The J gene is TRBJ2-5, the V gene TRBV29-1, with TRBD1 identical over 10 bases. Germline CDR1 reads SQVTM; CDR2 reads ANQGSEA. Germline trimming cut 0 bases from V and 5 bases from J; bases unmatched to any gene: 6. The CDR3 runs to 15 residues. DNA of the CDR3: TGCAGCGTTGAAGATCTTAGGACAGGGGGGGAGACCCAGTACTTC. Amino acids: CSVEDLRTGGETQYF.

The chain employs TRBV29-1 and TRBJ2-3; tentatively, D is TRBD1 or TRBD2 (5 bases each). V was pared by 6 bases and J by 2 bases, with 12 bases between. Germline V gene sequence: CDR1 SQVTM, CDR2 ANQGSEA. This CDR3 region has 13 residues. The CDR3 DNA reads TGCAGCGTGGGGGAGAGGAACACAGATACGCAGTATTTT. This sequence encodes CSVGERNTDTQYF.

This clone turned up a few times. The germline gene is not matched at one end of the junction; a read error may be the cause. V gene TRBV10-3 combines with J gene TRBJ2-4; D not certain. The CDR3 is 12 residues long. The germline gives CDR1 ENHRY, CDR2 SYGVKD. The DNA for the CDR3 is TGTGCCATGAGTGGAACCAACGGCATTCAGTACTTC. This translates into CAMSGTNGIQYF.

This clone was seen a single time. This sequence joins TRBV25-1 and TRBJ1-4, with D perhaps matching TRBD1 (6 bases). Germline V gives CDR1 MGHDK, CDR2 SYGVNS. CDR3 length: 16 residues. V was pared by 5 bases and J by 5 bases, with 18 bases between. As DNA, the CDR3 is TGTGCCAGCAGTCTAAATCCGGGACATACCAATGAAAAACTGTTTTTT. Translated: CASSLNPGHTNEKLFF.

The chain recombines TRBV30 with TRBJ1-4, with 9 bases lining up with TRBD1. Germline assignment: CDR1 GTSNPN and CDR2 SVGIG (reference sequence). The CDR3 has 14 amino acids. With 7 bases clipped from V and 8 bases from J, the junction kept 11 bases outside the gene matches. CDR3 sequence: CASGHRGRHEKLFF. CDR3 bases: TGTGCCTCCGGTCACAGGGGGCGGCACGAAAAACTGTTTTTT.

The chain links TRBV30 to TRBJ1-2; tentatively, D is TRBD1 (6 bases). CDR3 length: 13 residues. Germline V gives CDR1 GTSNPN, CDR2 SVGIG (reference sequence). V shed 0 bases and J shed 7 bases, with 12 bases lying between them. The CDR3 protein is CAWSVGGRLGYTF. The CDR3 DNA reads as TGTGCCTGGAGTGTCGGGGGGCGTCTTGGCTACACCTTC.

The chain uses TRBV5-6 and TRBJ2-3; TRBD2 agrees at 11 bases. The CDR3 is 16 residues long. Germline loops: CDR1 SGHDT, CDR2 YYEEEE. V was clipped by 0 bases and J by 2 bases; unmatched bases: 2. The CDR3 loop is CASSLVLAGDTDTQYF. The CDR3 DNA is TGTGCCAGCAGCTTGGTACTAGCGGGGGACACAGATACGCAGTATTTT. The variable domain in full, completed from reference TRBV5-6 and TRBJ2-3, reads DAGVTQSPTHLIKTRGQQVTLRCSPKSGHDTVSWYQQALGQGPQFIFQYYEEEERQRGNFPDRFSGHQFPNYSSELNVNALLLGDSALYLCASSLVLAGDTDTQYFGPGTRLTVL.

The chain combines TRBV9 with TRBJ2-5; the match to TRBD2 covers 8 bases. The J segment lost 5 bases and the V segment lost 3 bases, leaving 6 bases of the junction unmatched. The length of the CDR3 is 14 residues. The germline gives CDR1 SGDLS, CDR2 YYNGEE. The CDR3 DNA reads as TGTGCCAGCAGCGGGATTAGCGGGGTGGAGACCCAGTACTTC. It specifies CASSGISGVETQYF. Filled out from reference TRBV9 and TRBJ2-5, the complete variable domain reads DSGVTQTPKHLITATGQRVTLRCSPRSGDLSVYWYQQSLDQGLQFLIQYYNGEERAKGNILERFSAQQFPDLHSELNLSSLELGDSALYFCASSGISGVETQYFGPGTRLLVL.

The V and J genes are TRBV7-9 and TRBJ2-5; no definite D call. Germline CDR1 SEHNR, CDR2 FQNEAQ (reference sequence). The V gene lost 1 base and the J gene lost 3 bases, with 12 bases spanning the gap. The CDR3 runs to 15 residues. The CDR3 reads CASSLGTRTKETQYF. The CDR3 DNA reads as TGTGCCAGCAGCTTAGGAACCAGGACGAAAGAGACCCAGTACTTC.

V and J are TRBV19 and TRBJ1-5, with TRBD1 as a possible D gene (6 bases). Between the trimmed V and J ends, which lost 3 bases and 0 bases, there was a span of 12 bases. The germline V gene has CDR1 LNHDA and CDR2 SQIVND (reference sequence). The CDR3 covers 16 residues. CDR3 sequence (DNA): TGTGCCAGTAGTATTGAACAGGGCTATAGCAATCAGCCCCAGCATTTT. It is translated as CASSIEQGYSNQPQHF.

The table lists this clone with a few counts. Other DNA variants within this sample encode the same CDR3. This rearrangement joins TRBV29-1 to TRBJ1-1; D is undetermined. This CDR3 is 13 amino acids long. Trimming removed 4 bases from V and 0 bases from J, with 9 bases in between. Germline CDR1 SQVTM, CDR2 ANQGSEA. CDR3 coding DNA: TGCAGCGTTGCGGGCAGAATGAACACTGAAGCTTTCTTT. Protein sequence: CSVAGRMNTEAFF.

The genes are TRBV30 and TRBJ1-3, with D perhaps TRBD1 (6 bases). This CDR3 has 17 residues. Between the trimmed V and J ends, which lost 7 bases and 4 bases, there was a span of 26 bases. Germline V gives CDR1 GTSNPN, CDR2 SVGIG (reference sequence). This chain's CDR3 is CASGERVGTLRGNTIYF. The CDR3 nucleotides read TGTGCCTCTGGAGAGCGGGTGGGGACATTGCGCGGAAACACCATATATTTT.

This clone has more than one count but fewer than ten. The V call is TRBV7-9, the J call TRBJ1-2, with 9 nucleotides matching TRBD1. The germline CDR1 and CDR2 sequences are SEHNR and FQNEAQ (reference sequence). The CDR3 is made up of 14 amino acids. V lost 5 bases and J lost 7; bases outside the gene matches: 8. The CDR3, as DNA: TGTGCCAGCAGCCGCGGACAGGGGAGCGGTGGCTACACCTTC. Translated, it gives CASSRGQGSGGYTF.

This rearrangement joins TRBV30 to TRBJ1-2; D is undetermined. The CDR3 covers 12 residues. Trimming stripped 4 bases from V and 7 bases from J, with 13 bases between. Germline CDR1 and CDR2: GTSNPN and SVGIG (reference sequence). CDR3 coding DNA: TGTGCCTGGACCCGGCAGGCCGGTGGCTACACCTTC. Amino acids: CAWTRQAGGYTF.

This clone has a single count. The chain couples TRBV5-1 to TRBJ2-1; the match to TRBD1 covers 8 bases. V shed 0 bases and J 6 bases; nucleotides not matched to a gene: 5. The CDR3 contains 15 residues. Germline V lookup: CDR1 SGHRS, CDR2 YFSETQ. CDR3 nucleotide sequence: TGCGCCAGCAGCTTGGTCCAGGGGGCATTCAATGAGCAGTTCTTC. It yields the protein CASSLVQGAFNEQFF.

CDR3 coding DNA: TGTGCCAGTAGTCCTGGGACTTCGAACACCGGGGAGCTGTTTTTT. This translates into CASSPGTSNTGELFF. The V gene is TRBV6-5, the J gene TRBJ2-2; D possibly corresponds to TRBD2 (6 bases). The CDR3 sequence is 15 residues long. Between the trimmed V and J ends, which lost 9 bases and 0 bases, there was a span of 14 bases. Germline V gives CDR1 MNHEY, CDR2 SVGAGI.

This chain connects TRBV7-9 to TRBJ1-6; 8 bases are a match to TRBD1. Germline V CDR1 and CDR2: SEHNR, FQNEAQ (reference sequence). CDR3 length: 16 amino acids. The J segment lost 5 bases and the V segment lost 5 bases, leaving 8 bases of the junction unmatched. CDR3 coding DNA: TGTGCCAGCAGCCGGGGGCAGGGGGCTAATAATTCACCCCTCCACTTT. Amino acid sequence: CASSRGQGANNSPLHF.